The 10 T cell receptor beta chains listed next were all sequenced from one sample in a study of blood T cell repertoires in COVID-19. Assay: immunoSEQ multiplex PCR; the TCRdb copy retains only in-frame clones and omits some. The sample includes fewer than 80,000 clones, over 75% of them seen just once. Sequencing used peripheral blood. All receptors derive from a human donor in a cohort sampled during active COVID-19.

The genes are TRBV11-2 and TRBJ2-7; maybe TRBD2 (5 bases). CDR3 length: 13 amino acids. Trimming removed 2 bases at V and 3 bases at J, with 8 bases between. Germline V lookup: CDR1 SGHAT, CDR2 FQNNGV. The CDR3 nucleotides are TGTGCCAGCAGCTTACCGGGAAGCTACGAGCAGTACTTC. Protein sequence: CASSLPGSYEQYF.

The V call is TRBV19, the J call TRBJ2-7; 10 bases are a match to TRBD2. The CDR3 length is 14 residues. Germline CDR1 is LNHDA and CDR2 is SQIVND (reference sequence). The V and J ends lost 5 bases and 5 bases, in that order; junction bases with no gene match: 6. The CDR3 DNA is TGTGCCAGTAGTGGGACTAGCGTTCGGCACGAGCAGTACTTC. This codes for CASSGTSVRHEQYF.

This clone was detected a few times. One junction end does not reproduce the germline sequence, and a read error may be involved. The V gene is TRBV29-1, the J gene TRBJ2-7; D is perhaps TRBD1 (6 bases). The germline CDR1 and CDR2 sequences are SQVTM and ANQGSEA. This CDR3 has 12 amino acids. The CDR3 coding sequence is TGCAGCGCGAGGACAGACTCCCACGAGCAGTACTTC. Translating gives CSARTDSHEQYF.

Written as DNA, the CDR3 is TGCGCCAGCAGGGACTATGGCACGCAGTATTTT. This sequence encodes CASRDYGTQYF. The chain is built from TRBV5-1 and TRBJ2-3, with D possibly TRBD2 on 6 matching bases. CDR3 length: 11 residues. The germline V and J ends were trimmed by 5 bases and 9 bases, with 10 bases remaining between them. Germline-derived CDR1 and CDR2 are SGHRS and YFSETQ.

V gene TRBV6-1 combines with J gene TRBJ2-6; tentative D call: TRBD1 (6 bases). V lost 4 bases, J lost 2 bases, and 15 bases lay in between. The CDR3 spans 17 residues. Germline values: CDR1 MNHNS, CDR2 SASEGT. The CDR3 spells CASSGTGITTGANVLTF. The CDR3 nucleotides are TGTGCCAGCAGTGGAACAGGGATTACGACTGGGGCCAACGTCCTGACTTTC.

The V call is TRBV7-2, the J call TRBJ2-1; no clear D gene. Per the germline V gene, CDR1 is SGHTA and CDR2 is FQGNSA. Trimming took 5 bases from V and 7 from J, leaving 9 bases between them. This CDR3 is built from 12 residues. The CDR3 here is CASSISRNEQFF. The CDR3 DNA follows: TGTGCCAGCAGCATCTCTCGGAATGAGCAGTTCTTC.

The chain is built from TRBV9 and TRBJ2-1; no clear D gene. V was pared by 3 bases and J by 5 bases, with 3 bases between. CDR1 is SGDLS, CDR2 YYNGEE, per germline. The CDR3 totals 11 residues. CDR3 sequence: CASSGDNEQFF. CDR3 DNA sequence: TGTGCCAGCAGCGGCGACAATGAGCAGTTCTTC.

This chain connects TRBV7-8 to TRBJ2-7; no definite D call. The CDR3 extends over 14 amino acids. Germline CDR1 is SGHVS and CDR2 is FQNEAQ. The V gene lost 0 bases and the J gene lost 5 bases, with 11 bases spanning the gap. CDR3 nucleotide sequence: TGTGCCAGCAGCTTAGCGATTAGTACCCACGAGCAGTACTTC. Amino acid sequence: CASSLAISTHEQYF.

V and J are TRBV7-3 and TRBJ2-1, with D maybe TRBD1 (5 bases). Trimming left V 5 bases short and J 0 bases short, with 23 bases between. This CDR3 contains 19 residues. The germline V gene encodes CDR1 SGHTA and CDR2 FQGTGA. The CDR3 sequence is CASSPQGPRAPSSYNEQFF. DNA for the CDR3: TGTGCCAGCAGCCCTCAGGGTCCCCGGGCCCCGAGCTCCTACAATGAGCAGTTCTTC. Combining the CDR3 with reference TRBV7-3 and TRBJ2-1 gives the whole variable domain GAGVSQTPSNKVTEKGKYVELRCDPISGHTALYWYRQSLGQGPEFLIYFQGTGAADDSGLPNDRFFAVRPEGSVSTLKIQRTERGDSAVYLCASSPQGPRAPSSYNEQFFGPGTRLTVL.

J is TRBJ1-2 and V is TRBV19, with 10 bases that match TRBD1. The trim removed 6 bases at V and 4 bases at J, leaving 5 bases unmatched. CDR1 is LNHDA, CDR2 SQIVND, per germline (reference sequence). CDR3 length equals 14 residues. CDR3 DNA sequence: TGTGCCAGTAGCCCGGACAGGGGGGCCTATGGCTACACCTTC. This encodes CASSPDRGAYGYTF.